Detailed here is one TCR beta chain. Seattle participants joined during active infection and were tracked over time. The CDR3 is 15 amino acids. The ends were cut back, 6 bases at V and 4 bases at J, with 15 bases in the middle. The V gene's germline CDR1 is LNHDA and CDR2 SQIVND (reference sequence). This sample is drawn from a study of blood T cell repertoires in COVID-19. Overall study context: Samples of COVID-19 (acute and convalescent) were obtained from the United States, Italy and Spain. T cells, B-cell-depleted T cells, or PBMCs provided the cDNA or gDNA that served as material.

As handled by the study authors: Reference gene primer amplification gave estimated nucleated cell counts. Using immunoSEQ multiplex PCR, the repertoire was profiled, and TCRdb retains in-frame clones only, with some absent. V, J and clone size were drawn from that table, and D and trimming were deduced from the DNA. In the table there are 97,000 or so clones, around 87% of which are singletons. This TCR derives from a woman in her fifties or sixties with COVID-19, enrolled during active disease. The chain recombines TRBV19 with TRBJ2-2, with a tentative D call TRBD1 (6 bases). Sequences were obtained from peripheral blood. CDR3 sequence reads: CASSHGLGATGELFF. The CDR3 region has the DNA TGTGCCAGTAGCCATGGGCTGGGGGCCACCGGGGAGCTGTTTTTT. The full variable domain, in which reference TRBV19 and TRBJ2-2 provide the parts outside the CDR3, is DGGITQSPKYLFRKEGQNVTLSCEQNLNHDAMYWYRQDPGQGLRLIYYSQIVNDFQKGDIAEGYSVSREKKESFPLTVTSAQKNPTAFYLCASSHGLGATGELFFGEGSRLTVL.